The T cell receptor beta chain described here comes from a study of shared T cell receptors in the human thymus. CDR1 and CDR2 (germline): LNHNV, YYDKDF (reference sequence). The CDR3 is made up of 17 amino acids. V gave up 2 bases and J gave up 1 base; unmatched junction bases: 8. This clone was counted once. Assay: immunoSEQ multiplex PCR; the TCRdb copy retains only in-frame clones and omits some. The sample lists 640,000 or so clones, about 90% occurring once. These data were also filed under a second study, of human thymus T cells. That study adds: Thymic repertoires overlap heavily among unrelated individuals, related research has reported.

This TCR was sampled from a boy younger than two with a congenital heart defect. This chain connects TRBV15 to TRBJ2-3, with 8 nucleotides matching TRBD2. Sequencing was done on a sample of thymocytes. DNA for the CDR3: TGTGCCACCAGCAGACTGCCGGGGGGGCGTGGCACAGATACGCAGTATTTT. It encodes CATSRLPGGRGTDTQYF. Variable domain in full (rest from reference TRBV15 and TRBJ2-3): DAMVIQNPRYQVTQFGKPVTLSCSQTLNHNVMYWYQQKSSQAPKLLFHYYDKDFNNEADTPDNFQSRRPNTSFCFLDIRSPGLGDTAMYLCATSRLPGGRGTDTQYFGPGTRLTVL.